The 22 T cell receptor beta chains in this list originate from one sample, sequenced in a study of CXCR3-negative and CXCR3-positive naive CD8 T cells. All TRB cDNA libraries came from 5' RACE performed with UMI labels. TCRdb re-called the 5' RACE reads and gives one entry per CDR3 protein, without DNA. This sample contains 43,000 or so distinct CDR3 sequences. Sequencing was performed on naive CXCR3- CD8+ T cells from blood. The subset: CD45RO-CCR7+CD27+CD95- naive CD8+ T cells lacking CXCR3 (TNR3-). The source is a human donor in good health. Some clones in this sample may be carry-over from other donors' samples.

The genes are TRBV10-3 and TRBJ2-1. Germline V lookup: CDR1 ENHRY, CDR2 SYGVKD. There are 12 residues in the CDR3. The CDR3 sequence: CAISESDNEQFF.

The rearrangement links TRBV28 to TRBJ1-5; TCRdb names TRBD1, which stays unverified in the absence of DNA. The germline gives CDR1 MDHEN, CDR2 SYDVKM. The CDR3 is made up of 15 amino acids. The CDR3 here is CASSLLGQDHQPQHF. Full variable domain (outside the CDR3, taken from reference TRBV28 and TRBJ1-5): DVKVTQSSRYLVKRTGEKVFLECVQDMDHENMFWYRQDPGLGLRLIYFSYDVKMKEKGDIPEGYSVSREKKERFSLILESASTNQTSMYLCASSLLGQDHQPQHFGDGTRLSIL.

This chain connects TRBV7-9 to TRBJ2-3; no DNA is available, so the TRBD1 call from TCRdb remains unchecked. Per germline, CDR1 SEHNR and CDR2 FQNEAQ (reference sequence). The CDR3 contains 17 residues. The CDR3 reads CAAAFTGQEGWTDTQYF.

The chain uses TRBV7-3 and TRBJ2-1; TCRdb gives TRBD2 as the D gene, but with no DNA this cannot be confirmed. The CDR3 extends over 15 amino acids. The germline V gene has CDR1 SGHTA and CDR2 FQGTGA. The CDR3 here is CASSQLAGVGIEQFF.

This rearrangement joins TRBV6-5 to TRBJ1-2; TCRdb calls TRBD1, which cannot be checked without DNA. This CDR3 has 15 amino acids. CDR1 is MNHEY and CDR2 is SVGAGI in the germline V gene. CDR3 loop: CASSYATGTFDGYTF.

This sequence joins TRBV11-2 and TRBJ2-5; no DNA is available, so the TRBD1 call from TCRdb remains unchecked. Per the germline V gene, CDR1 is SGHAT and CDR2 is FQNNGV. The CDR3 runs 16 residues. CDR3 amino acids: CASSLLLTGGQETQYF.

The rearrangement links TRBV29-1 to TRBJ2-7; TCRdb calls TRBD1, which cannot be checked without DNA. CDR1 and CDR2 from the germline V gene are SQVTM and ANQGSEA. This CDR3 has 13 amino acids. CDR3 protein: CSVLMGDSYEQYF.

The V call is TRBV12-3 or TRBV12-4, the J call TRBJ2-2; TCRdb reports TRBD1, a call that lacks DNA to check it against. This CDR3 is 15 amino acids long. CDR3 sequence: CASTLSHGSFGELFF.

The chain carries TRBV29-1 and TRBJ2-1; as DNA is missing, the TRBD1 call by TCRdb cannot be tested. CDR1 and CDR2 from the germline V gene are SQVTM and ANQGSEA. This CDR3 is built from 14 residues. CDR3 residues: CSVERTGGYNEQFF.

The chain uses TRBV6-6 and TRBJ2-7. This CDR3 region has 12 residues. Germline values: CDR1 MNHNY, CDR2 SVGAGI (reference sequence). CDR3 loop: CASMNYQGEQYF.

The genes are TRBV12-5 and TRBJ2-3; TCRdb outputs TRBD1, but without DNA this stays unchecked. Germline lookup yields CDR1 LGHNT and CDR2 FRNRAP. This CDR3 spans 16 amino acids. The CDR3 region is CASGSGTGGTTDTQYF. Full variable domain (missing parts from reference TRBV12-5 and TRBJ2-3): DARVTQTPRHKVTEMGQEVTMRCQPILGHNTVFWYRQTMMQGLELLAYFRNRAPLDDSGMPKDRFSAEMPDATLATLKIQPSEPRDSAVYFCASGSGTGGTTDTQYFGPGTRLTVL.

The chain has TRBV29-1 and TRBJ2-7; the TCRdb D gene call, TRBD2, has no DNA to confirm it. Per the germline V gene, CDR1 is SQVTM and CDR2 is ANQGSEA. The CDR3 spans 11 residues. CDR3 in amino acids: CSVLVGPEQYF.

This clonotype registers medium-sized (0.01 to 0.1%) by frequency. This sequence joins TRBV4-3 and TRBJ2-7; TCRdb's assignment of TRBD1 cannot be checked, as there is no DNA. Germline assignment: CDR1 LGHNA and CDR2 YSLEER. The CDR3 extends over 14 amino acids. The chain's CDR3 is CASSQMATGDEQYF.

This CDR3 is CASRLPGREAFF. The rearrangement uses TRBV12-2 and TRBJ1-1. TRBV12-2 is a pseudogene segment. The CDR3 totals 12 residues.

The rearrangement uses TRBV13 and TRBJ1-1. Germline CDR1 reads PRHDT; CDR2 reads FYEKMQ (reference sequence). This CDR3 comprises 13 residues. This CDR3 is CASSLGRSAEAFF.

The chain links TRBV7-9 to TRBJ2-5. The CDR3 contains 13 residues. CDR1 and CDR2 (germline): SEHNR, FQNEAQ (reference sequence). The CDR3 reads CASSFYTEVTQYF.

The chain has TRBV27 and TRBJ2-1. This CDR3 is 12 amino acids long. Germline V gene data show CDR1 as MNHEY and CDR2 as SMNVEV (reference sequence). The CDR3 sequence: CASSAAYNEQFF.

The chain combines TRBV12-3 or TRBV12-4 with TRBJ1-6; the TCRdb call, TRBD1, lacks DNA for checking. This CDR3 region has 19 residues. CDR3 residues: CASSFRIPNKQGSGSPLHF.

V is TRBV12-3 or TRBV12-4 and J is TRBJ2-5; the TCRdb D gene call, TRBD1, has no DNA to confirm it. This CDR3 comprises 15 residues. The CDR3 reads CASSLRGGNQETQYF.

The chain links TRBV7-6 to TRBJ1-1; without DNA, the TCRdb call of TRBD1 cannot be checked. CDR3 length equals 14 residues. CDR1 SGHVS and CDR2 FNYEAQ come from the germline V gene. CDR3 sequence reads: CASSLGGDGTEAFF. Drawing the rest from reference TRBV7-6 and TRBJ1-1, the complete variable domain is GAGVSQSPRYKVTKRGQDVALRCDPISGHVSLYWYRQALGQGPEFLTYFNYEAQQDKSGLPNDRFSAERPEGSISTLTIQRTEQRDSAMYRCASSLGGDGTEAFFGQGTRLTVV.

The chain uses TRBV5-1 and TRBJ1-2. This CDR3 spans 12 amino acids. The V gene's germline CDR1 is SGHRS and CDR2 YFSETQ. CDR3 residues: CASSPNSYGYTF.

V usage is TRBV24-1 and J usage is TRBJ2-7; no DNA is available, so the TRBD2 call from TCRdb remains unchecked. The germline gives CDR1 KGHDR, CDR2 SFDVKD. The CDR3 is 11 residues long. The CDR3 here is CATSDGGEMYF.